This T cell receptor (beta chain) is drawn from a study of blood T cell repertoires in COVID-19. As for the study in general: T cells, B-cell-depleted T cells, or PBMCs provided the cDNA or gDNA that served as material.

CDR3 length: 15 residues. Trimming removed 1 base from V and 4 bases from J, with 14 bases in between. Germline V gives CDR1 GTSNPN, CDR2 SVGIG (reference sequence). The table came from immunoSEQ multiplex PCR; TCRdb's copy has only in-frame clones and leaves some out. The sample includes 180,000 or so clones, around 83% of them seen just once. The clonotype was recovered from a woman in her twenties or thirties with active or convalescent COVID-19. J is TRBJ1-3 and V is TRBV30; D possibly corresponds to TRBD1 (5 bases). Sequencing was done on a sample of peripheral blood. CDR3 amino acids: CAWSGGTNLGNTIYF. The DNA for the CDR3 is TGTGCCTGGAGTGGGGGGACTAACTTAGGAAACACCATATATTTT.